This entry lists 18 T cell receptor beta chains sequenced from one sample in a study of T cell responses to AZD1222 COVID-19 vaccine. Only in-frame clones appear in the TCRdb table, and some are missing; sequencing was by immunoSEQ multiplex PCR. The table includes about 160,000 clones, around 87% detected once. This specimen consisted of peripheral blood, obtained 28 days after the second AZD1222 dose. Receptor source: an adult who received the AZD1222 COVID-19 vaccine.

The CDR3 protein is CASSSTQGRDGYTF. The CDR3 coding sequence is TGTGCCAGCAGCTCGACACAGGGGCGGGATGGCTACACCTTC. The genes are TRBV7-2 and TRBJ1-2; 7 nucleotides agree with TRBD1. The CDR3 extends over 14 amino acids. With V trimmed by 4 bases and J by 6 bases, 8 bases remained unmatched. Per germline, CDR1 SGHTA and CDR2 FQGNSA.

Comments on this clone: This sample includes further DNA sequences coding for the same CDR3. CDR3 sequence reads: CASSPGYEQYF. Written as DNA, the CDR3 is TGTGCCAGCTCACCCGGCTACGAGCAGTACTTC. This chain uses TRBV18 with TRBJ2-7, with D unclear. CDR3 length: 11 amino acids. V was cut by 3 bases and J by 3 bases, with 3 bases left in between. Germline V gives CDR1 KGHSH, CDR2 LQKENI. Variable domain in full (rest from reference TRBV18 and TRBJ2-7): NAGVMQNPRHLVRRRGQEARLRCSPMKGHSHVYWYRQLPEEGLKFMVYLQKENIIDESGMPKERFSAEFPKEGPSILRIQQVVRGDSAAYFCASSPGYEQYFGPGTRLTVT.

In this sample, this clone turned up once. V is TRBV18 and J is TRBJ2-7, with D perhaps TRBD1 or TRBD2 (5 bases each). The ends were cut back, 2 bases at V and 2 bases at J, with 13 bases in the middle. The CDR3 extends over 15 amino acids. Germline V gene data show CDR1 as KGHSH and CDR2 as LQKENI. CDR3 amino acids: CASSPTVGTAYEQYF. CDR3 in DNA: TGTGCCAGCTCACCAACCGTCGGGACCGCCTACGAGCAGTACTTC.

The rearrangement links TRBV7-9 to TRBJ2-5; D not certain. The CDR3 is 12 residues long. With 4 bases removed from V and 9 bases from J, the gap between germline ends came to 12 bases. Looked up from germline, CDR1 is SEHNR and CDR2 is FQNEAQ (reference sequence). The CDR3 DNA sequence: TGTGCCAGCAGCTCCAGCCCTGCGGCCCAGTACTTC. Protein: CASSSSPAAQYF.

J is TRBJ1-4 and V is TRBV6-1, with a possible D match to TRBD1 (5 bases). V dropped 1 base and J dropped 8 bases, with 11 bases sitting between them. This CDR3 contains 14 residues. Germline CDR1 is MNHNS and CDR2 is SASEGT. CDR3 sequence (DNA): TGTGCCAGCAGTGAAGACCTCAGGGACGAAAAACTGTTTTTT. It yields the protein CASSEDLRDEKLFF.

The chain is built from TRBV7-2 and TRBJ1-6; D is ambiguous. Between the trimmed V and J ends, which lost 1 base and 5 bases, there was a span of 12 bases. Germline-derived CDR1 and CDR2 are SGHTA and FQGNSA. CDR3 length: 16 amino acids. The CDR3 nucleotides are TGTGCCAGCAGCTTAGGGATAGGGCAGAATAATTCACCCCTCCACTTT. It yields the protein CASSLGIGQNNSPLHF. The full variable domain, in which reference TRBV7-2 and TRBJ1-6 provide the parts outside the CDR3, is GAGVSQSPSNKVTEKGKDVELRCDPISGHTALYWYRQSLGQGLEFLIYFQGNSAPDKSGLPSDRFSAERTGGSVSTLTIQRTQQEDSAVYLCASSLGIGQNNSPLHFGNGTRLTVT.

This sequence joins TRBV27 and TRBJ1-5; D is unclear. Germline CDR1 reads MNHEY; CDR2 reads SMNVEV (reference sequence). Trimming shortened V by 4 bases and J by 2 bases, and 9 bases separated the two germline ends. The CDR3 loop spans 14 amino acids. The chain's CDR3 is CASSSLTRNQPQHF. In nucleotides, the CDR3 is TGTGCCAGCAGTTCCCTGACACGCAATCAGCCCCAGCATTTT.

The chain carries TRBV7-2 and TRBJ1-2, with D perhaps TRBD1 (5 bases). Germline CDR1 SGHTA, CDR2 FQGNSA. V lost 5 bases and J 7 bases, leaving 14 bases between the germline ends. The CDR3 is 13 amino acids. Here the CDR3 reads CASSPTTVGGYTF. Here the CDR3 DNA reads TGTGCCAGCAGCCCGACGACAGTCGGTGGCTACACCTTC.

This chain connects TRBV19 to TRBJ1-2, with D possibly being TRBD1 (5 bases). Germline CDR1 is LNHDA and CDR2 is SQIVND (reference sequence). V lost 3 bases and J 6 bases, leaving 20 bases between the germline ends. CDR3 length: 16 residues. The CDR3 loop is CASSILLGGRADGYTF. CDR3 DNA: TGTGCCAGTAGTATCCTTTTGGGGGGTAGAGCGGATGGCTACACCTTC.

This chain links TRBV6-5 with TRBJ1-5; D not resolved. Per the germline V gene, CDR1 is MNHEY and CDR2 is SVGAGI. The CDR3 consists of 14 residues. Trimming took 7 bases from V and 0 from J, leaving 10 bases between them. CDR3 coding DNA: TGTGCCAGCAATCGTAGGGATAGCAATCAGCCCCAGCATTTT. Amino acids: CASNRRDSNQPQHF.

CDR3 DNA sequence: TGTGCCACCAGGGACAGTCAAGAGACCCAGTACTTC. Its translation: CATRDSQETQYF. The V call is TRBV15, the J call TRBJ2-5; D is possibly TRBD1 (6 bases). The germline gives CDR1 LNHNV, CDR2 YYDKDF (reference sequence). The germline V and J ends were trimmed by 6 bases and 2 bases, with 7 bases remaining between them. The CDR3 extends over 12 amino acids.

The rearrangement joins TRBV7-2 to TRBJ2-5; D is unresolved. The V end was cut by 3 bases, the J end by 2 bases, with 7 bases between. The CDR3 runs to 13 residues. Germline assignment: CDR1 SGHTA and CDR2 FQGNSA. CDR3 in amino acids: CASSFPVQETQYF. The CDR3 nucleotides are TGTGCCAGCAGCTTCCCCGTACAAGAGACCCAGTACTTC.

The J gene is TRBJ2-1, the V gene TRBV7-2; the match to TRBD1 covers 7 bases. CDR1 and CDR2 from the germline V gene are SGHTA and FQGNSA. The CDR3 totals 14 residues. Germline trimming cut 4 bases from V and 2 bases from J; bases unmatched to any gene: 2. The CDR3 reads CASSSQGAYNEQFF. DNA for the CDR3: TGTGCCAGCAGCTCCCAGGGGGCCTACAATGAGCAGTTCTTC.

The chain has TRBV7-8 and TRBJ1-1; 11 bases are shared with TRBD1. The ends lost 1 base at V and 4 bases at J; junction bases unmatched: 11. Germline V lookup: CDR1 SGHVS, CDR2 FQNEAQ. This CDR3 is 18 amino acids long. CDR3 DNA: TGTGCCAGCAGCTTAGGGGGCGGGACAGGGGGACTAGCCACTGAAGCTTTCTTT. Its translation: CASSLGGGTGGLATEAFF.

The V gene is TRBV9, the J gene TRBJ1-1; no firm D call. V lost 0 bases to trimming and J lost 7 bases, with 10 bases between them. CDR3 size: 13 residues. CDR1 is SGDLS and CDR2 is YYNGEE in the germline V gene. CDR3 sequence reads: CASSVASAREAFF. CDR3 nucleotides: TGTGCCAGCAGCGTAGCCTCAGCTCGTGAAGCTTTCTTT. Based on the CDR3 plus reference TRBV9 and TRBJ1-1, the full variable domain is DSGVTQTPKHLITATGQRVTLRCSPRSGDLSVYWYQQSLDQGLQFLIQYYNGEERAKGNILERFSAQQFPDLHSELNLSSLELGDSALYFCASSVASAREAFFGQGTRLTVV.

This sequence joins TRBV6-1 and TRBJ1-1, with 7 bases aligning to TRBD1. CDR1 is MNHNS, CDR2 SASEGT, per germline. The CDR3 sequence is 12 residues long. V shed 3 bases, J shed 11 bases, and the junction held 6 bases outside the gene matches. The CDR3 here is CASSDRGSRAFF. The CDR3 nucleotides read TGTGCCAGCAGTGACAGGGGGAGTCGGGCTTTCTTT.

The chain recombines TRBV19 with TRBJ2-2, with a possible D match to TRBD2 (6 bases). V dropped 1 base and J dropped 5 bases, with 8 bases sitting between them. Germline values: CDR1 LNHDA, CDR2 SQIVND (reference sequence). This CDR3 has 14 amino acids. CDR3 loop: CASSIAGGTGELFF. CDR3 sequence (DNA): TGTGCCAGTAGTATAGCTGGGGGGACCGGGGAGCTGTTTTTT.

A single count supports this clone. The chain is built from TRBV2 and TRBJ2-5; a possible D gene is TRBD1 (5 bases). The CDR3 is 15 amino acids. Germline V gene lookup returns CDR1 SNHLY and CDR2 FYNNEI. V lost 6 bases, J lost 4 bases, and 18 bases lay in between. The CDR3, as DNA: TGTGCCAGCAGGACCGAAAGCAGACAGTTAGAGACCCAGTACTTC. Amino acid sequence: CASRTESRQLETQYF.